Below are 17 T cell receptor beta chains sequenced from a single sample in a study of T cell repertoires in cytomegalovirus infection (dated by TCRdb to between 2017 and 2020). Antigen specificity for these receptors is unknown. What this sample's treatment or condition label stands for: in vitro stimulation with specific CMV peptide epitopes to enrich CMV-specific T cells. The reads were generated on an Illumina HiSeq 1500. TCRdb passed the public sequencing reads through fastp at Q25 and MiXCR, retaining productive beta sequences. When rows share a CDR3 protein, they turn into one entry using the most common DNA and genes. Here the sample has about a million distinct CDR3 sequences; around 32% occur a single time. About an eighth of the sample rests with the top ten. The specimen was cultured CD8+ T cells from PBMCs, collected from culture after CMV antigen stimulation. The receptors were gathered from a human donor in good health (CMV status not recorded). Some clones in this sample may be carry-over from other donors' samples.

This clonotype was detected a few times. V usage is TRBV6-6 and J usage is TRBJ2-2; D perhaps matches TRBD2 (5 bases). Per the germline V gene, CDR1 is MNHNY and CDR2 is SVGAGI (reference sequence). V lost 8 bases and J 3 bases, leaving 22 bases between the germline ends. The CDR3 sequence is 17 residues long. This CDR3 reads CASSTHYWARDTGELFF. CDR3 DNA: TGTGCCAGCTCCACACATTACTGGGCGCGGGACACCGGGGAGCTGTTTTTT.

The V gene is TRBV19, the J gene TRBJ1-1; D unresolved. Germline V gene lookup returns CDR1 LNHDA and CDR2 SQIVND (reference sequence). V lost 2 bases and J lost 1, with 17 bases in between. This CDR3 is 17 amino acids long. As DNA, the CDR3 is TGTGCCAGTAGTATATCAGAATTCGATATCCCGAACACTGAAGCTTTCTTT. Its translation: CASSISEFDIPNTEAFF.

This chain's CDR3 is CASSPGTESNTIYF. The CDR3 region has the DNA TGTGCCAGCAGCCCGGGGACAGAGAGTAACACCATATATTTT. J is TRBJ1-3 and V is TRBV9, with 7 bases lining up with TRBD1. From germline, CDR1 is SGDLS and CDR2 YYNGEE. The CDR3 extends over 14 amino acids. Trimming took 4 bases from V and 7 from J; bases not matched to a gene: 8.

V gene TRBV6-6 combines with J gene TRBJ1-6; D may be TRBD1 (5 bases). Per the germline V gene, CDR1 is MNHNY and CDR2 is SVGAGI (reference sequence). The V end was cut by 6 bases, the J end by 8 bases, with 5 bases between. This CDR3 is 11 amino acids long. CDR3 residues: CASRGDSPLHF. The CDR3 DNA sequence: TGTGCCAGCAGAGGGGATTCACCCCTCCACTTT.

The chain has TRBV12-3 or TRBV12-4 and TRBJ1-1; D unresolved. The CDR3 covers 12 residues. V gave up 7 bases and J gave up 4 bases, with 10 bases separating them. CDR3 coding DNA: TGTGCCAGCACAATCGGTACCACTGAAGCTTTCTTT. It translates to CASTIGTTEAFF.

The chain recombines TRBV5-6 with TRBJ1-1; possibly TRBD1 for D (6 bases). The germline V gene encodes CDR1 SGHDT and CDR2 YYEEEE. CDR3 length equals 20 residues. Trimming pared 3 bases from V and 6 bases from J, leaving 33 bases between. Here the CDR3 reads CASSSAGAGYTYREYPEAFF. CDR3 DNA: TGTGCCAGCAGCTCGGCAGGCGCAGGGTACACCTACAGGGAATATCCTGAAGCTTTCTTT.

The rearrangement joins TRBV4-1 to TRBJ2-1, with TRBD2 matching 8 bases. Germline assignment: CDR1 MGHRA and CDR2 YSYEKL. The length of the CDR3 is 15 residues. V was pared by 4 bases and J by 5 bases, with 7 bases of the junction left unmatched. CDR3 bases: TGCGCCAGCAGCCCTCCGGGAGGGGCGGACAATGAGCAGTTCTTC. Translated: CASSPPGGADNEQFF.

The chain is built from TRBV5-4 and TRBJ1-2; maybe TRBD1 (6 bases). Germline values: CDR1 SGHNT, CDR2 YYREEE (reference sequence). V gave up 0 bases and J gave up 4 bases, with 13 bases separating them. This CDR3 contains 15 residues. CDR3 in amino acids: CASSLALGQPYGYTF. DNA for the CDR3: TGTGCCAGCAGCTTGGCTCTTGGACAGCCCTATGGCTACACCTTC.

This clonotype was observed a handful of times. The chain joins TRBV6-1 to TRBJ1-1, with D hard to call. Between the trimmed V and J ends, which lost 8 bases and 1 base, there was a span of 8 bases. CDR1 is MNHNS and CDR2 is SASEGT in the germline V gene. The CDR3 is 12 amino acids. The CDR3 spells CASGQRNTEAFF. CDR3 nucleotides: TGTGCCAGCGGTCAAAGGAACACTGAAGCTTTCTTT.

The chain is built from TRBV7-9 and TRBJ1-1, with D tentatively TRBD1 (6 bases). V was pared by 1 base and J by 3 bases, with 9 bases between. CDR1 SEHNR and CDR2 FQNEAQ come from the germline V gene (reference sequence). The CDR3 contains 14 residues. CDR3 amino acids: CASSLDREDTEAFF. CDR3 DNA: TGTGCCAGCAGCTTAGACAGGGAGGACACTGAAGCTTTCTTT.

The V call is TRBV6-5, the J call TRBJ1-5; D gene unclear. CDR3 length equals 15 residues. V was cut by 6 bases and J by 0 bases, with 12 bases left in between. Germline CDR1 reads MNHEY; CDR2 reads SVGAGI. CDR3 loop: CASRRERYSNQPQHF. The CDR3 DNA reads as TGTGCCAGCAGACGAGAACGGTATAGCAATCAGCCCCAGCATTTT.

This clonotype has only a few counts. This chain uses TRBV9 with TRBJ2-5, with D possibly being TRBD1 or TRBD2 (6 bases each). The ends were cut back, 1 base at V and 2 bases at J, with 12 bases in the middle. The CDR3 is 15 amino acids. CDR1 and CDR2 from the germline V gene are SGDLS and YYNGEE. The CDR3 loop reads CASSVSGGTQETQYF. CDR3 in DNA: TGTGCCAGCAGCGTAAGTGGGGGGACACAAGAGACCCAGTACTTC.

This clonotype was counted only a few times. The CDR3 nucleotides read TGTGCCAGCAGTTTCGGGACAGGGAATTTGGCGAGTGGCTACACCTTC. Its translation: CASSFGTGNLASGYTF. The V call is TRBV27, the J call TRBJ1-2; 9 bases align to TRBD1. The length of the CDR3 is 16 residues. V lost 3 bases, J lost 7 bases, and 12 bases stayed unmatched. The germline V gene encodes CDR1 MNHEY and CDR2 SMNVEV (reference sequence).

This clonotype showed up just a few times. The chain recombines TRBV12-3 or TRBV12-4 with TRBJ2-2; 8 bases match TRBD2. This CDR3 is built from 15 residues. J was trimmed by 4 bases and V by 1 base; bases with no gene match: 2. The CDR3 DNA reads TGTGCCAGCAGTTTAGTGCTAGCGGGCACCGGGGAGCTGTTTTTT. It yields the protein CASSLVLAGTGELFF.

This chain uses TRBV19 with TRBJ2-3; a weak D match, TRBD2 (5 bases). V was shortened by 1 base and J by 0 bases, with 11 bases between the two germline ends. The CDR3 is made up of 16 amino acids. From germline, CDR1 is LNHDA and CDR2 SQIVND (reference sequence). CDR3 region: CASSIGGALSTDTQYF. DNA for the CDR3: TGTGCCAGTAGTATAGGGGGAGCTCTAAGCACAGATACGCAGTATTTT.

At least ten counts were recorded for this clonotype. This sequence joins TRBV7-9 and TRBJ1-6; a weak D match, TRBD1 (6 bases). The CDR3 extends over 16 amino acids. Germline loops: CDR1 SEHNR, CDR2 FQNEAQ (reference sequence). Trimming pared 4 bases from V and 5 bases from J, leaving 15 bases between. The CDR3 protein is CASSYGGGIDNSPLHF. The CDR3 nucleotides are TGTGCCAGCAGCTATGGAGGGGGTATCGATAATTCACCCCTCCACTTT.

The V gene is TRBV27, the J gene TRBJ2-1, with no clear D. The V and J ends lost 8 bases and 0 bases respectively, with 8 bases between them. Per germline, CDR1 MNHEY and CDR2 SMNVEV (reference sequence). The CDR3 sequence is 13 residues long. The DNA for the CDR3 is TGTGCCAGCGCCCTTAACTCCTACAATGAGCAGTTCTTC. Translating gives CASALNSYNEQFF.